A selection of T cell receptor beta chains follows, all from one sample in a study of cytomegalovirus exposure and HLA in healthy donors. The protocol was immunoSEQ multiplex PCR, while the TCRdb copy is restricted to in-frame clones and leaves out a portion. The sample shows over 90,000 clones, about 71% of them seen only once. The sequencing sample was made of PBMCs. The receptors here all came from a woman in her forties or fifties in good health and CMV-seronegative. CDR3s leave out the opening cysteine and the closing phenylalanine or tryptophan. Fields, in order: V gene, CDR3 length, CDR3 protein.

V gene: TRBV5-1
CDR3 length: 13
CDR3 protein: ASSPSSVSSYEQY

V gene: TRBV10-3
CDR3 length: 13
CDR3 protein: AISESLDMNTEAF

V gene: TRBV10-1
CDR3 length: 10
CDR3 protein: ARTLEQAEAF

V gene: TRBV5-1
CDR3 length: 10
CDR3 protein: ASSQEGPERY

V gene: TRBV15
CDR3 length: 13
CDR3 protein: ATSRAGQPYQPQH

V gene: TRBV19
CDR3 length: 13
CDR3 protein: ASSRTGDSYNEQF

V gene: TRBV4-2
CDR3 length: 11
CDR3 protein: ASSFLGGQPQH

V gene: TRBV5-1
CDR3 length: 13
CDR3 protein: ASSLDSTNTGELF

V gene: TRBV4-1
CDR3 length: 14
CDR3 protein: ASSQRAHRPYNEQF

V gene: TRBV19
CDR3 length: 13
CDR3 protein: ASSISAGHGETQY

V gene: TRBV6-4
CDR3 length: 13
CDR3 protein: ASSVSTSGSNEQF

V gene: TRBV4-1
CDR3 length: 15
CDR3 protein: ASSQGVYRSAGTEAF

V gene: TRBV7-7
CDR3 length: 13
CDR3 protein: ASSLAGTSANEQF

V gene: TRBV2
CDR3 length: 17
CDR3 protein: ASSEIGAGGLLGTDTQY

V gene: TRBV9
CDR3 length: 12
CDR3 protein: ASSDGTQGWEQY

V gene: TRBV5-8
CDR3 length: 9
CDR3 protein: ASSLGERRL

V gene: TRBV28
CDR3 length: 13
CDR3 protein: ASRSGGRYTGELF

V gene: TRBV29-1
CDR3 length: 13
CDR3 protein: SVESFREGKSIQY

V gene: TRBV6-1
CDR3 length: 14
CDR3 protein: ASSGQGTPNFWELF

V gene: TRBV10-2
CDR3 length: 10
CDR3 protein: ASSELAGEQY

V gene: TRBV9
CDR3 length: 15
CDR3 protein: ASSQPGLAVLTGELF

V gene: TRBV5-4
CDR3 length: 11
CDR3 protein: ASSLEGGETQY

V gene: TRBV19
CDR3 length: 11
CDR3 protein: ASSIVDGSGYT

V gene: TRBV30
CDR3 length: 16
CDR3 protein: AWSGIRDRQDLNTEAF

V gene: TRBV28
CDR3 length: 13
CDR3 protein: ASSFKGQGNSPLH

V gene: TRBV6-5
CDR3 length: 12
CDR3 protein: ASRNSGGGHEQF